This T cell receptor beta chain was profiled in a study of blood T cell repertoires in COVID-19. Turning to the study itself: Sites in the United States, Italy and Spain provided acute and convalescent COVID-19 samples. Sources were T cells, B-cell-depleted T cells, or PBMCs; the material itself was cDNA or gDNA.

The CDR3 length is 14 residues. V lost 3 bases to trimming and J lost 6 bases; unmatched junction nucleotides: 4. Germline-derived CDR1 and CDR2 are SNHLY and FYNNEI. Original methodology: Reference gene primer amplification yielded estimated nucleated cell counts. Clones were read by immunoSEQ multiplex PCR, and TCRdb kept only the in-frame ones, dropping some. The V and J calls and clone size are taken from that table; D and trimming were inferred from the DNA. Among approximately 300,000 clones, around 87% were seen once, and the ten largest hold 2.2%. The clonotype originates from a woman between 45 and 65 years old who had recovered from COVID-19. V is TRBV2 and J is TRBJ2-7; 11 nucleotides align to TRBD1. Sequenced material: peripheral blood. CDR3 sequence: CASSEGQGGVEQYF. For the CDR3, the DNA is TGTGCCAGCAGTGAGGGACAGGGGGGGGTCGAGCAGTACTTC.